The clone carrying this T cell receptor (beta chain) has a handful of counts. Researchers ran the PCR with 60 Vbeta and 13 Jbeta primers. TCRdb's table, derived via immunoSEQ multiplex PCR, lists solely in-frame clones and lacks some. The sample has about 170,000 clones, 75% to 85% seen once. Trimming stripped 5 bases from V and 2 bases from J, with 13 bases between. The germline CDR1 and CDR2 sequences are GTSNPN and SVGIG (reference sequence). The CDR3 loop spans 13 amino acids. These data belong to a study of cytomegalovirus exposure and HLA in healthy donors. Sequencing was carried out using PBMCs. The V and J genes are TRBV30 and TRBJ2-7; D possibly corresponds to TRBD2 (6 bases). The source of this sequence is a young woman in good health and CMV-seronegative. The CDR3 sequence is CAWGKGGTYEQYF. CDR3 sequence (DNA): TGTGCCTGGGGTAAAGGCGGGACCTACGAGCAGTACTTC.